Listed here is a single TCR beta chain. The CDR3 loop spans 14 amino acids. V lost 4 bases and J lost 4, with 13 bases in between. Germline-derived CDR1 and CDR2 are ENHRY and SYGVKD. The data belong to a study of blood T cell repertoires in COVID-19. Study information: Sites in the United States, Italy and Spain provided acute and convalescent COVID-19 samples.

Enrollment of patients from Seattle took place during active infection, with longitudinal follow-up. Study processing details: Nucleated cell counts were estimated from reference gene primer amplification. Produced via immunoSEQ multiplex PCR; TCRdb's table is partial and in-frame only. V, J and clone size reflect that table, while D and trimming were determined from the DNA. The sample contains 300,000 to 350,000 clones, over 75% of which appear only once. The V and J genes are TRBV10-3 and TRBJ1-2, with D maybe TRBD1 (5 bases). Sequenced input: peripheral blood. This TCR derives from a woman aged 25 to 39 with COVID-19, enrolled during active disease. Here the CDR3 reads CAISVGPNGYGYTF. The CDR3 DNA is TGTGCCATCAGTGTGGGGCCGAACGGCTATGGCTACACCTTC.